This is a list of T cell receptor beta chains from one sample in a study of blood T cell repertoires in COVID-19. Clones were read by immunoSEQ multiplex PCR, and TCRdb kept only the in-frame ones, dropping some. The table includes some 370,000 clones, 90% detected once. What was sequenced was peripheral blood. Source of these receptors: a man younger than 35 with active or convalescent COVID-19. CDR3s include the opening cysteine and the closing phenylalanine or tryptophan. The order of the fields is J gene, V gene, CDR3 protein.

j_gene: TRBJ2-1; v_gene: TRBV7-3; CDR3aa: CASSPQGSGGANEQFF
j_gene: TRBJ1-1; v_gene: TRBV4-1; CDR3aa: CASSQGRGQGVRGNTEAFF
j_gene: TRBJ1-2; v_gene: TRBV29-1; CDR3aa: CSVEETVRTGLGYTF
j_gene: TRBJ1-5; v_gene: TRBV6-6; CDR3aa: CASSQAGTGVYSNQPQHF
j_gene: TRBJ1-2; v_gene: TRBV28; CDR3aa: CASSFGRNYGYTF
j_gene: TRBJ1-2; v_gene: TRBV28; CDR3aa: CASSWGGTGANYGYTF
j_gene: TRBJ2-3; v_gene: TRBV27; CDR3aa: CASRGLSTDTQYF
j_gene: TRBJ1-6; v_gene: TRBV4-3; CDR3aa: CASSPGDLDNSPLHF
j_gene: TRBJ1-2; v_gene: TRBV5-1; CDR3aa: CASSITGGPGYTF
j_gene: TRBJ1-5; v_gene: TRBV7-2; CDR3aa: CASTKGQGVQPQHF